This TCR beta chain was recovered during a study of T cells in Graves' hyperthyroidism and ophthalmopathy. Study observations and caveats: The model predicted ophthalmopathy a median around six months before onset. A 13 V-J signature model discriminated ophthalmopathy versus stable hyperthyroidism.

Those patients with uncontrolled infection, other autoimmune disease, pregnancy or lactation were excluded. PBMCs stemmed from 10 ml fresh peripheral blood. This clonotype has ten or more counts. Its matching antigen is unknown. Researchers amplified the TCR beta CDR3 regions from RNA transcripts. HTBI primers were the set used in a first-round RT-PCR of the TCR CDR3. Via MiXCR, TCRdb re-called the multiplex PCR reads, giving one row per CDR3 protein. The sample yields under 400,000 distinct CDR3 sequences, about 14% seen once. The source material was blood. The TCR was taken from an older woman with Graves' hyperthyroidism.

The CDR3 bases are TGTGCCAGCAGTCGACAGGATAGCAATCAGCCCCAGCATTTT. Its translation: CASSRQDSNQPQHF. The chain employs TRBV27 and TRBJ1-5, with a weak D call TRBD1 (6 bases). The CDR3 spans 14 residues. With 5 bases removed from V and 0 bases from J, the gap between germline ends came to 8 bases. Per the germline V gene, CDR1 is MNHEY and CDR2 is SMNVEV (reference sequence).